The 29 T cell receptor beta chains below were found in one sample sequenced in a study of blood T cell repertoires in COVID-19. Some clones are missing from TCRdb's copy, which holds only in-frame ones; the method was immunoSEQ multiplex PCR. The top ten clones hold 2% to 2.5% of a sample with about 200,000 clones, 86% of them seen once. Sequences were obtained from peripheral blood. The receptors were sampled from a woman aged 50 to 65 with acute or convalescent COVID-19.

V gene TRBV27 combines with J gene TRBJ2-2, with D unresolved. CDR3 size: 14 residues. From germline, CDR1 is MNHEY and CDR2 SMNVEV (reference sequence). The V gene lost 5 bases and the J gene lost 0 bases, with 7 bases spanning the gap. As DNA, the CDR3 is TGTGCCAGCAGTCAACAGTCGAACACCGGGGAGCTGTTTTTT. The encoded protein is CASSQQSNTGELFF.

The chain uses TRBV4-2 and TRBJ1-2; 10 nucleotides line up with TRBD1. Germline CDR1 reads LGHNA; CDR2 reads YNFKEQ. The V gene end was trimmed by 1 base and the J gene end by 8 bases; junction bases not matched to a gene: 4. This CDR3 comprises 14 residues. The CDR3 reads CASSQGKTGGGYTF. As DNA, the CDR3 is TGTGCCAGCAGCCAAGGCAAGACAGGGGGCGGCTACACCTTC.

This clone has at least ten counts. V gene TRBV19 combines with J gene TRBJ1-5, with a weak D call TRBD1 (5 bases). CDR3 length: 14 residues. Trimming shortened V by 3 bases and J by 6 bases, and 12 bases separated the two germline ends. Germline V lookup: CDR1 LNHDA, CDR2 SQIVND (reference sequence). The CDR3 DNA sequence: TGTGCCAGTAGTATTTCAGGGTTCGGTCAGCCCCAGCATTTT. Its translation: CASSISGFGQPQHF.

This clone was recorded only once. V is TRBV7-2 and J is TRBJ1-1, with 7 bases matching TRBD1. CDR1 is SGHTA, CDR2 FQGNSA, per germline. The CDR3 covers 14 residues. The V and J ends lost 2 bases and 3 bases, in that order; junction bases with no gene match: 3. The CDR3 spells CASSLKTGYTEAFF. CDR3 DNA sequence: TGTGCCAGCAGCTTAAAGACAGGGTACACTGAAGCTTTCTTT.

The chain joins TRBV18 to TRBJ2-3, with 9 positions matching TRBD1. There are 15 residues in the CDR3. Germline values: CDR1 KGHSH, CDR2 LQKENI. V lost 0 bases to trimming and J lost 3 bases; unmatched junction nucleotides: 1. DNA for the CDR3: TGTGCCAGCTCACCACCCGGGACAGGGACAGATACGCAGTATTTT. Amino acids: CASSPPGTGTDTQYF.

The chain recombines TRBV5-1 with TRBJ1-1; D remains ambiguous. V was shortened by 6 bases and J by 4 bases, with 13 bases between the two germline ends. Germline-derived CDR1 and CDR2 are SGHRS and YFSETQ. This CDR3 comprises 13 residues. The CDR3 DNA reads TGCGCCAGCAACGAGGGAGCTGGCACTGAAGCTTTCTTT. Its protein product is CASNEGAGTEAFF. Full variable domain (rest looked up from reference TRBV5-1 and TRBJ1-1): KAGVTQTPRYLIKTRGQQVTLSCSPISGHRSVSWYQQTPGQGLQFLFEYFSETQRNKGNFPGRFSGRQFSNSRSEMNVSTLELGDSALYLCASNEGAGTEAFFGQGTRLTVV.

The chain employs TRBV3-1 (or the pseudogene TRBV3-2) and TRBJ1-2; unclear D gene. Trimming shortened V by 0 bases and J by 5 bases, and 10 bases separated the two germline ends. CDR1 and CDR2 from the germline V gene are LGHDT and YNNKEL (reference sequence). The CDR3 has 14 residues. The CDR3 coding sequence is TGTGCCAGCAGCCAAGACCGGGTAGGATATGGCTACACCTTC. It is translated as CASSQDRVGYGYTF.

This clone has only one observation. The CDR3 here is CASSQASGGFKETQYF. Written as DNA, the CDR3 is TGTGCCAGCAGCCAAGCGAGCGGGGGATTTAAAGAGACCCAGTACTTC. This chain uses TRBV4-2 with TRBJ2-5, with 8 nucleotides matching TRBD2. V trimming: 1 base; J trimming: 3 bases; junction bases outside the gene matches: 7. The germline V gene has CDR1 LGHNA and CDR2 YNFKEQ. This CDR3 is built from 16 residues.

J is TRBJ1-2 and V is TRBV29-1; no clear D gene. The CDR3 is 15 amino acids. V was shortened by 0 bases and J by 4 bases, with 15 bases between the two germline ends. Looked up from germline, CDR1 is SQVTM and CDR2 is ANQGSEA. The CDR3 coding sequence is TGCAGCGTTGAAGAGTATGAGCGGGTACGCTATGGCTACACCTTC. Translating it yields CSVEEYERVRYGYTF.

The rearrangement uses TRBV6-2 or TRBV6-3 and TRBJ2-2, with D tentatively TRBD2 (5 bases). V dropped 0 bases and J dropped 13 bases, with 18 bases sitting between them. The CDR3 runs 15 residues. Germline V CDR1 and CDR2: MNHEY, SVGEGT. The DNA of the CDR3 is TGTGCCAGCAGTTACTCGAACCCGGGCCGAGAGGGGCTGTTTTTT. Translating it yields CASSYSNPGREGLFF.

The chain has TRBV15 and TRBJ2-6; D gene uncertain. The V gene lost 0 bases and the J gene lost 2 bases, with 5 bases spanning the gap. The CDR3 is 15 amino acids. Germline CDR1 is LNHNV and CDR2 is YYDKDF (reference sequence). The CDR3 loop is CATSREFTGANVLTF. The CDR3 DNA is TGTGCCACCAGCAGAGAATTCACTGGGGCCAACGTCCTGACTTTC.

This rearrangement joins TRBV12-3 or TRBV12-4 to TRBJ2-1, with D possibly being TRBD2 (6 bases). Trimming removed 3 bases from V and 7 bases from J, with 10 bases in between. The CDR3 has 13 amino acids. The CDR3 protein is CASSFGGGNEQFF. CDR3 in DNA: TGTGCCAGCAGTTTCGGGGGAGGAAATGAGCAGTTCTTC.

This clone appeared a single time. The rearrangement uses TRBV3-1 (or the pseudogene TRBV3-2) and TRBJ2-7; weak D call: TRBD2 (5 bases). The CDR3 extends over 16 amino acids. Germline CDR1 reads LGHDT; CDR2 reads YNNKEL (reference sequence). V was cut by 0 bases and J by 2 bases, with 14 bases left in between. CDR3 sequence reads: CASSQDPRGAPYEQYF. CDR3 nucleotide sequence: TGTGCCAGCAGCCAAGATCCCCGGGGAGCACCCTACGAGCAGTACTTC.

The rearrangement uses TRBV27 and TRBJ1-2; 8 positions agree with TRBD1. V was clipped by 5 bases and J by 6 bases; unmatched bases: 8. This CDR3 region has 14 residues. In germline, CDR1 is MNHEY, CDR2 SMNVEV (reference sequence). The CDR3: CASSDGTGWNGYTF. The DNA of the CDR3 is TGTGCCAGCAGTGACGGGACAGGATGGAATGGCTACACCTTC.

The CDR3 here is CASTVISGGGNEQFF. The CDR3 nucleotides read TGTGCCAGCACAGTCATAAGCGGGGGTGGGAATGAGCAGTTCTTC. This chain connects TRBV28 to TRBJ2-1, with 8 bases matching TRBD2. Germline CDR1 reads MDHEN; CDR2 reads SYDVKM. Germline trimming cut 7 bases from V and 7 bases from J; bases unmatched to any gene: 12. The CDR3 is 15 residues long.

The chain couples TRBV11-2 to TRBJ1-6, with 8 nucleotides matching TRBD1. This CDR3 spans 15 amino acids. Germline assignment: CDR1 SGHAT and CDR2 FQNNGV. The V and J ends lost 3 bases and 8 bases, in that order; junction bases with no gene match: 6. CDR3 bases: TGTGCCAGCAGCTTCTCAGGGGGCGCGGATTCACCCCTCCACTTT. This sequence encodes CASSFSGGADSPLHF.

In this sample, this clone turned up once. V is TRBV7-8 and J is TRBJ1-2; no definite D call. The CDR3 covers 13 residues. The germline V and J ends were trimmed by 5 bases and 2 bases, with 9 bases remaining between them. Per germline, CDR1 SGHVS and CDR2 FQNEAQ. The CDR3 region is CASSTEFNYGYTF. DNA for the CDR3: TGTGCCAGCAGCACGGAGTTCAACTATGGCTACACCTTC.

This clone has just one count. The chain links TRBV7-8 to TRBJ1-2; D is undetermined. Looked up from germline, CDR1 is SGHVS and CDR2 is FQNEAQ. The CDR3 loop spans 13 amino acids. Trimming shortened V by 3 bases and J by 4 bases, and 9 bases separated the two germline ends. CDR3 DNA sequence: TGTGCCAGCAGCTTGGGCAGCCTCTATGGCTACACCTTC. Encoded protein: CASSLGSLYGYTF.

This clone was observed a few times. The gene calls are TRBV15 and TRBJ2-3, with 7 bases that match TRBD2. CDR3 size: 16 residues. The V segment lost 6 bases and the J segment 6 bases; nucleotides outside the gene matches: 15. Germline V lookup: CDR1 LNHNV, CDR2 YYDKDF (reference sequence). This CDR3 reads CATRSGGRGLGDTQYF. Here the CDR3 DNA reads TGTGCCACCAGGTCAGGCGGGAGAGGATTAGGTGATACGCAGTATTTT.

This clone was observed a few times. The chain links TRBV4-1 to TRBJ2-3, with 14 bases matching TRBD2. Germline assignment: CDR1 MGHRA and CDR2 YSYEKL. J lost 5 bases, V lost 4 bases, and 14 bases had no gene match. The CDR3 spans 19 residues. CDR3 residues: CASSPRWTSGGRGGDTQYF. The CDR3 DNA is TGCGCCAGCAGCCCCCGATGGACTAGCGGGGGGAGGGGAGGAGATACGCAGTATTTT.

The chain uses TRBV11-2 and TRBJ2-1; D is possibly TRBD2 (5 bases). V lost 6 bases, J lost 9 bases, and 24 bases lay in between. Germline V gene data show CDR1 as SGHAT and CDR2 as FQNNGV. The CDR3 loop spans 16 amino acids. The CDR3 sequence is CASRKIRDPDEGEQFF. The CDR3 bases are TGTGCCAGCAGAAAAATACGGGATCCCGACGAGGGTGAGCAGTTCTTC.

DNA of the CDR3: TGCGCCAGCAGCTTAGGGGACACCGGGGGGGAGACCCAGTACTTC. This gives the protein CASSLGDTGGETQYF. The rearrangement joins TRBV5-1 to TRBJ2-5, with TRBD2 as a possible D gene (7 bases). The CDR3 is 15 amino acids. The germline V and J ends were trimmed by 2 bases and 5 bases, with 16 bases remaining between them. Germline CDR1 and CDR2: SGHRS and YFSETQ.

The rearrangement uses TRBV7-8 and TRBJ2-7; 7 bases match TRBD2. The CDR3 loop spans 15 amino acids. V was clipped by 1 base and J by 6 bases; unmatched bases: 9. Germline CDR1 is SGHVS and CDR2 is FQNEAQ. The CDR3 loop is CASSLDGGVNVEQYF. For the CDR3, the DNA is TGTGCCAGCAGCTTAGATGGGGGGGTGAACGTCGAGCAGTACTTC.

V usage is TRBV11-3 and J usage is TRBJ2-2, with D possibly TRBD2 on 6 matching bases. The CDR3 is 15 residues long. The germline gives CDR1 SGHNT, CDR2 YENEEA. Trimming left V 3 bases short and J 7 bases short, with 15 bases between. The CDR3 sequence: CASSFGSSMVGELFF. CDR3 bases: TGTGCCAGCAGCTTCGGGAGTTCAATGGTCGGGGAGCTGTTTTTT.

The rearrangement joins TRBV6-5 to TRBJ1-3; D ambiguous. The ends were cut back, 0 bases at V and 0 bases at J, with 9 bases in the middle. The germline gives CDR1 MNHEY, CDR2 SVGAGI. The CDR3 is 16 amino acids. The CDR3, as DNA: TGTGCCAGCAGTTACTCGGTCCAGATCTCTGGAAACACCATATATTTT. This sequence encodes CASSYSVQISGNTIYF.

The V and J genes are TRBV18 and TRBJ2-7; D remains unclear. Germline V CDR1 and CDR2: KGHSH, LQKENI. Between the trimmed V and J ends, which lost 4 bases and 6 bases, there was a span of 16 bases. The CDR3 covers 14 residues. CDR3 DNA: TGTGCCAGCTCACAATATTCTTCTGTCGGCGAGCAGTACTTC. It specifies CASSQYSSVGEQYF.

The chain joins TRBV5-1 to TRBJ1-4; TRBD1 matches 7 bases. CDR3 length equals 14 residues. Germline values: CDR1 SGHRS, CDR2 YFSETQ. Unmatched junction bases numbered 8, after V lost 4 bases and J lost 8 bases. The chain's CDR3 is CASSPGTDREKLFF. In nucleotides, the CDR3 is TGCGCCAGCAGCCCCGGGACAGATCGAGAAAAACTGTTTTTT.

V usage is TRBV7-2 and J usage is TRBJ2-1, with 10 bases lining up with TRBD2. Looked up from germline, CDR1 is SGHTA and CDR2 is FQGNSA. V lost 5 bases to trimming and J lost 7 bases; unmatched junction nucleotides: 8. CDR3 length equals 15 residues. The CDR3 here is CASSAHSGGWNEQFF. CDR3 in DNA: TGTGCCAGCAGCGCCCATAGCGGGGGGTGGAATGAGCAGTTCTTC.

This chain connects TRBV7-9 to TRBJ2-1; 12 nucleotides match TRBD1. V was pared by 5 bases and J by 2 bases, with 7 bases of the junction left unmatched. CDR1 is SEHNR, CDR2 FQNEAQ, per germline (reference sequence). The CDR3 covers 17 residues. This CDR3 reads CASSRPRDRGPYNEQFF. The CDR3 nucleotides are TGTGCCAGCAGCCGCCCCCGGGACAGGGGGCCCTACAATGAGCAGTTCTTC.